This T cell receptor (beta chain) originates from a study of PD-1 blockade in classical Hodgkin lymphoma. This CDR3 region has 19 residues. V was trimmed by 2 bases and J by 0 bases, leaving 22 bases between them. Germline CDR1 SEHNR, CDR2 FQNEAQ (reference sequence). Noted time point: cycle 4 day 1 (C4D1), after five to seven weeks of nivolumab. Relapses following autologous stem cell transplantation were seen in all patients, with brentuximab vedotin exposure varying. This table comes from immunoSEQ multiplex PCR, and its TCRdb copy is limited to in-frame clones, with some not included. Among 100,000 or so clones listed, roughly 89% were seen once. In regard to this clone: Its antigen is unidentified.

Regarding the study as a whole: There was a significant rise in CD4+ TCR diversity by C4D1, with no such rise for CD8+.

The sample in question was peripheral blood mononuclear cells (PBMCs), obtained before the fourth cycle of nivolumab. The sequence came from a human donor with classical Hodgkin lymphoma. This chain links TRBV7-9 with TRBJ2-5; no reliable D call. The CDR3 loop is CASSLPGQAKRENQETQYF. The CDR3 DNA reads TGTGCCAGCAGCTTACCTGGCCAGGCAAAGCGCGAAAACCAAGAGACCCAGTACTTC.